This paragraph covers one T cell receptor beta chain sequence. Its antigen has not been determined. This sequence may be a read error, since a much larger clone differs from it by one base. The CDR3 spans 12 residues, from the cysteine through the phenylalanine. The CDR3 DNA has 36 bases and is translated from base 1. CDR1 ENHRY and CDR2 SYGVKD are derived from the germline V gene. The germline ends are 12 bases apart after V is trimmed by 6 bases and J by 8 bases. Each patient had bone marrow sampled at the time of active disease. Ficoll-Hypaque density gradient centrifugation was used to isolate the bone marrow mononuclear cells. Myeloma plasma cells were removed and CD138-negative cells were collected by negative selection after labeling with CD138 magnetic microbeads on a MACS separator. Flow cytometry with CD138 antibodies on an Attune NxT was used to check how pure the isolated cells were. TRIzol reagent was used to extract total RNA, which was then quantified with a NanoDrop spectrophotometer. Paired RNA-seq and IR-seq were performed on each patient's CD138-negative bone marrow sample.

TCR libraries were built from 400 to 450 ng RNA with the Immunoverse kit, using molecular barcoded adaptors covering alpha/delta and beta/gamma chains. TCR library preparation used the same RNA that was used for transcriptome sequencing. An Illumina HiSeq 4000 with 2 x 150 cycles was used to sequence the TCR libraries. Under the source paper's analysis protocol: TCR reads were aligned to human V, D, J and C references and assembled into CDR3 clonotypes with MiXCR, including quality filtering and error correction. Clonotype counts and gene usage diversity were analyzed with the tcR package in R. For inspection of raw mapping reads, RNA-seq reads were mapped by STAR aligner version 2.5.3a onto GRCh37 of the human genome. IR-seq fastq files were randomly downsampled with Seqtk 1.3 to test the effect of sequencing depth on detected clonotypes. TCRdb trimmed public reads at Q25 via fastp, called clones via MiXCR and kept in-frame beta chains. Duplicate CDR3 protein sequences are folded into a single record with the most common DNA and genes. The V and J calls, along with clone size, are taken from TCRdb and not from the paper's own processing. The sample profile shows about 57,000 distinct CDR3 sequences; roughly 19% of them were found once. The ten largest account for roughly 15% of the sample.

The data were obtained in a study of read filtering for tumor transcriptome and immune sequencing (dated by TCRdb to between 2020 and 2021). For the study in its entirety: The cohort had 16 to 20 male and approximately 15 female patients with a mean age of about 71 years, ranging from 47 to 80. By revised international staging, eight or nine patients were R-ISS I, roughly 17 were R-ISS II and 6 or 7 were R-ISS III. After DNase treatment, whole-transcriptome libraries were prepared with the TruSeq RNA Access Library Prep Kit. TCR-region mapped reads per sample ranged from about 3.5 to 11 million with IR-seq versus only 85 to 1273 with RNA-seq. TCR repertoires obtained by targeted immune repertoire sequencing and by bulk whole-transcriptome sequencing performed on the same bone marrow samples were compared. A main aim was a read-filtering strategy for immune repertoire data, specifically whether clonotypes supported by a single read should be removed.

The research as a whole found: In IR-seq, single-read clonotypes were roughly 82% of clonotypes but around 3.2% of total reads; in RNA-seq they were about 75% of clonotypes and less than 45% of reads. Compared with RNA-seq, IR-seq captured clonotypes at much higher depth and more reliably, and a smaller IR-seq throughput was enough to identify most shared clonotypes. The sorted CD138-negative fraction was a mixed bone marrow immune population, not purified T cells. When single-read clonotypes were removed, the proportions of shared clonotypes in IR-seq and RNA-seq correlated more strongly.

This receptor was obtained from a donor aged 40 or over with multiple myeloma. This receptor chain uses TRBV10-3 and TRBJ2-3; the best D guess is TRBD1, with 7 bases matching. Sequenced: a population of CD138-negative cells sorted from bone marrow. This sample's cell subset or site label indicates: bone marrow mononuclear cells depleted of CD138+ plasma/myeloma cells by negative magnetic selection. The CDR3 protein sequence reads: CAISRGEVTQYF. Read as DNA, the sequence is TGTGCCATCAGCAGGGGGGAAGTTACGCAGTATTTT.